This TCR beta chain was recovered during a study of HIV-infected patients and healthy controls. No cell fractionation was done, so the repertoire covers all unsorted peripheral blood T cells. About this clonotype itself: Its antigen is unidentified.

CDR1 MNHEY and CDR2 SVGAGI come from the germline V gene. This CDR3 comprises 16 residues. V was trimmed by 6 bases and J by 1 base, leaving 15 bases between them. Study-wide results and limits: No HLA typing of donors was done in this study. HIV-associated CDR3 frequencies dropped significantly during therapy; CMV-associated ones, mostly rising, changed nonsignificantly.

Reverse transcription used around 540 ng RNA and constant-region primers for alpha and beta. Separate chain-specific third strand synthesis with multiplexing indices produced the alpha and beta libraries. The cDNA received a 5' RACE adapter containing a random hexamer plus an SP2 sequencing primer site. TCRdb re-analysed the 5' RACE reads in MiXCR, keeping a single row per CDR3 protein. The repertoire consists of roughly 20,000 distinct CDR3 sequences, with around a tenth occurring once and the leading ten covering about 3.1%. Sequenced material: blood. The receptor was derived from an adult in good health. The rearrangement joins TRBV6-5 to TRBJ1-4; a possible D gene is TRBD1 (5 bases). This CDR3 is CASSRQGRGTNEKLFF. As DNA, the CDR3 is TGTGCCAGCAGCCGCCAGGGCCGGGGAACTAATGAAAAACTGTTTTTT.